The 29 T cell receptor beta chains below all came from one sample that was sequenced in a study of shared T cell receptors in the human thymus. Method: immunoSEQ multiplex PCR; TCRdb's copy keeps in-frame clones and lacks some. The sample contains roughly 660,000 clones, over 75% of which appear only once. The same specimen was also included in a second study, on human thymus T cells.

Specimen: thymocytes. The receptors were gathered from a boy under two years old with a congenital heart defect.

A single count supports this clone. V usage is TRBV5-4 and J usage is TRBJ2-7; 7 nucleotides match TRBD2. With V trimmed by 1 base and J by 0 bases, 4 bases remained unmatched. This CDR3 has 15 residues. The germline gives CDR1 SGHNT, CDR2 YYREEE (reference sequence). DNA of the CDR3: TGTGCCAGCAGCTTGTGGCGGGGGAGCTCCTACGAGCAGTACTTC. It codes for CASSLWRGSSYEQYF.

The V gene is TRBV7-9, the J gene TRBJ1-1, with TRBD1 matching over 7 bases. Germline assignment: CDR1 SEHNR and CDR2 FQNEAQ (reference sequence). With 3 bases clipped from V and 4 bases from J, the junction kept 17 bases outside the gene matches. This CDR3 comprises 18 residues. The chain's CDR3 is CASSFWAPHDRVSTEAFF. For the CDR3, the DNA is TGTGCCAGCAGCTTTTGGGCCCCCCACGACAGGGTGAGCACTGAAGCTTTCTTT.

This sequence joins TRBV9 and TRBJ2-6, with D perhaps matching TRBD1 (7 bases). V lost 4 bases, J lost 0 bases, and 29 bases lay in between. Germline CDR1 and CDR2: SGDLS and YYNGEE. There are 22 residues in the CDR3. CDR3 region: CASSSGGWSGTHSLSGANVLTF. The CDR3 DNA sequence: TGTGCCAGCAGCTCAGGGGGGTGGTCTGGGACTCACTCTCTCTCTGGGGCCAACGTCCTGACTTTC.

J is TRBJ2-3 and V is TRBV29-1, with 13 bases identical to TRBD2. The CDR3 spans 16 residues. Germline V gene lookup returns CDR1 SQVTM and CDR2 ANQGSEA. V shed 5 bases and J 2 bases; nucleotides not matched to a gene: 7. In DNA form, the CDR3 reads TGCAGCGTTTTCCGGACTAGCGGGAGTAACACAGATACGCAGTATTTT. This gives the protein CSVFRTSGSNTDTQYF.

The table lists this clone with a count of one. The J gene is TRBJ1-2, the V gene TRBV28, with D possibly being TRBD1 (5 bases). CDR3 length: 12 amino acids. CDR1 is MDHEN, CDR2 SYDVKM, per germline. Trimming removed 11 bases at V and 6 bases at J, with 16 bases between. The CDR3 spells CAGSGRMDGYTF. CDR3 coding DNA: TGTGCCGGATCAGGGCGGATGGATGGCTACACCTTC.

The rearrangement uses TRBV4-3 and TRBJ2-2; D perhaps matches TRBD2 (6 bases). Trimming stripped 0 bases from V and 7 bases from J, with 6 bases between. Germline CDR1 and CDR2: LGHNA and YSLEER. This CDR3 is 13 amino acids long. The CDR3 DNA is TGCGCCAGCAGCCAAGATAGCGGCGGGGAGCTGTTTTTT. Its translation: CASSQDSGGELFF.

The DNA for the CDR3 is TGTGCCTGGAGTACCGCTGGGACTAGCGGGACGGGCGGGGAGCTGTTTTTT. Encoded protein: CAWSTAGTSGTGGELFF. The chain joins TRBV30 to TRBJ2-2; 13 bases agree with TRBD2. V gave up 2 bases and J gave up 7 bases; unmatched junction bases: 10. This CDR3 is 17 amino acids long. Germline V lookup: CDR1 GTSNPN, CDR2 SVGIG (reference sequence).

The chain joins TRBV5-4 to TRBJ2-5; 8 bases align to TRBD2. Germline CDR1 and CDR2: SGHNT and YYREEE (reference sequence). This CDR3 is built from 18 residues. The V segment lost 5 bases and the J segment 3 bases; nucleotides outside the gene matches: 18. The CDR3 coding sequence is TGTGCCAGCAGTTCCCGGGAGTTAGCGGGATCCCCAAAAGAGACCCAGTACTTC. This sequence encodes CASSSRELAGSPKETQYF.

This clone was seen a single time. The rearrangement uses TRBV4-2 and TRBJ2-5; the D gene is possibly TRBD1 (7 bases). The CDR3 has 14 residues. Between the trimmed V and J ends, which lost 4 bases and 4 bases, there was a span of 13 bases. The germline V gene has CDR1 LGHNA and CDR2 YNFKEQ. The CDR3 DNA reads TGTGCCAGCAGCCCCAGGGGGGAAGGAGAGACCCAGTACTTC. Translated: CASSPRGEGETQYF.

J is TRBJ2-5 and V is TRBV30, with 13 bases matching TRBD2. Germline V gene sequence: CDR1 GTSNPN, CDR2 SVGIG (reference sequence). The CDR3 loop spans 17 amino acids. V was clipped by 2 bases and J by 4 bases; unmatched bases: 10. The CDR3 reads CAWSCRLAGGPSETQYF. The CDR3 DNA is TGTGCCTGGAGTTGCCGACTAGCGGGAGGACCTTCAGAGACCCAGTACTTC.

J is TRBJ2-1 and V is TRBV29-1; TRBD1 might be the D (6 bases). Germline V lookup: CDR1 SQVTM, CDR2 ANQGSEA. The CDR3 consists of 9 residues. CDR3 amino acids: CSWGHEQFF. CDR3 bases: TGCAGTTGGGGGCATGAGCAGTTCTTC.

The chain joins TRBV7-2 to TRBJ2-6; D may be TRBD2 (5 bases). The CDR3 contains 16 residues. Germline values: CDR1 SGHTA, CDR2 FQGNSA. V lost 8 bases and J lost 1, with 15 bases in between. The CDR3: CASPGVPLSGANVLTF. CDR3 coding DNA: TGTGCCAGCCCCGGGGTCCCCCTATCTGGGGCCAACGTCCTGACTTTC.

The genes are TRBV28 and TRBJ2-5, with a tentative D call TRBD1 (6 bases). This CDR3 has 14 amino acids. In germline, CDR1 is MDHEN, CDR2 SYDVKM. Between the trimmed V and J ends, which lost 5 bases and 2 bases, there was a span of 12 bases. The CDR3 coding sequence is TGTGCCAGCAGTAAACCAGGGGAGCAAGAGACCCAGTACTTC. Its translation is CASSKPGEQETQYF.

The chain has TRBV7-2 and TRBJ2-5, with 9 bases fitting TRBD2. Germline V CDR1 and CDR2: SGHTA, FQGNSA. CDR3 length: 16 residues. V shed 1 base and J 4 bases; nucleotides not matched to a gene: 7. As DNA, the CDR3 is TGTGCCAGCAGCTTAGGGGGCGGGAGGGCCCCAGAGACCCAGTACTTC. Residues: CASSLGGGRAPETQYF.

This chain's CDR3 is CASRLGGRNEKLFF. DNA of the CDR3: TGTGCAAGTCGCTTAGGCGGCCGGAATGAAAAACTGTTTTTT. The V gene is TRBV12-2, the J gene TRBJ1-4. TRBV12-2 is a documented pseudogene. CDR3 size: 14 residues.

This clone was observed a handful of times. The rearrangement uses TRBV7-9 and TRBJ2-7; TRBD2 agrees at 10 bases. J was trimmed by 2 bases and V by 5 bases; bases with no gene match: 12. CDR3 length: 17 amino acids. The germline gives CDR1 SEHNR, CDR2 FQNEAQ (reference sequence). Here the CDR3 reads CASSPPLAGVRAYEQYF. CDR3 nucleotides: TGTGCCAGCAGCCCCCCGCTAGCGGGAGTTCGGGCCTACGAGCAGTACTTC.

This sequence joins TRBV4-1 and TRBJ2-7, with 7 bases aligning to TRBD2. Germline loops: CDR1 MGHRA, CDR2 YSYEKL. V dropped 1 base and J dropped 9; count of bases not matched to a gene: 24. The CDR3 sequence is 19 residues long. Written as DNA, the CDR3 is TGCGCCAGCAGCCAAGGAGGCTGGGGGGGTCCTCGGGTTTGGATTAGGCAGTACTTC. This codes for CASSQGGWGGPRVWIRQYF.

The rearrangement joins TRBV2 to TRBJ1-5; 10 bases fit TRBD1. CDR1 and CDR2 (germline): SNHLY, FYNNEI. V gave up 6 bases and J gave up 1 base; unmatched junction bases: 18. The CDR3 extends over 20 amino acids. The chain's CDR3 is CASRGSFSTGGGGSNQPQHF. The CDR3 DNA follows: TGTGCCAGCAGGGGATCGTTTTCGACAGGGGGCGGCGGAAGCAATCAGCCCCAGCATTTT.

Comments on this clone: Other DNA sequences in this specimen translate into the identical CDR3. The rearrangement uses TRBV27 and TRBJ2-3; D not certain. CDR1 and CDR2 (germline): MNHEY, SMNVEV (reference sequence). V shed 2 bases and J shed 1 base, with 10 bases lying between them. The CDR3 sequence is 15 residues long. The CDR3 bases are TGTGCCAGCAGTTTAGTACCGAGCGGCACAGATACGCAGTATTTT. Translated, it gives CASSLVPSGTDTQYF.

The chain links TRBV29-1 to TRBJ1-4, with 8 positions matching TRBD1. The CDR3 length is 12 residues. V lost 6 bases, J lost 8 bases, and 5 bases stayed unmatched. Looked up from germline, CDR1 is SQVTM and CDR2 is ANQGSEA. The CDR3 here is CSVGDRMEKLFF. DNA of the CDR3: TGCAGCGTGGGGGACAGGATGGAAAAACTGTTTTTT.

The rearrangement links TRBV5-1 to TRBJ1-5; 8 nucleotides line up with TRBD1. The V gene end was trimmed by 4 bases and the J gene end by 0 bases; junction bases not matched to a gene: 6. This CDR3 spans 16 amino acids. Germline-derived CDR1 and CDR2 are SGHRS and YFSETQ. The DNA for the CDR3 is TGCGCCAGCAGCCCCGGGACAGGCCATAGCAATCAGCCCCAGCATTTT. Its translation: CASSPGTGHSNQPQHF.

The chain employs TRBV6-1 and TRBJ2-7; D is possibly TRBD1 (7 bases). The CDR3 has 12 residues. With 8 bases removed from V and 6 bases from J, the gap between germline ends came to 14 bases. Germline assignment: CDR1 MNHNS and CDR2 SASEGT. This CDR3 is CASVSEGAEQYF. CDR3 nucleotide sequence: TGTGCCAGCGTTTCGGAGGGGGCCGAGCAGTACTTC.

This clone appeared once. The chain uses TRBV2 and TRBJ2-7; perhaps TRBD2 as D (5 bases). CDR3 length equals 11 residues. Germline V gene lookup returns CDR1 SNHLY and CDR2 FYNNEI. The ends were cut back, 8 bases at V and 12 bases at J, with 17 bases in the middle. DNA for the CDR3: TGTGCCAGCGGCCGGGAATCGAGCAGGTACTTC. Its protein product is CASGRESSRYF. Combining the CDR3 with reference TRBV2 and TRBJ2-7 gives the whole variable domain EPEVTQTPSHQVTQMGQEVILRCVPISNHLYFYWYRQILGQKVEFLVSFYNNEISEKSEIFDDQFSVERPDGSNFTLKIRSTKLEDSAMYFCASGRESSRYFGPGTRLTVT.

This clone was seen a few times. The CDR3: CASSLEGKGRDNNEQFF. CDR3 bases: TGTGCCAGCAGCTTAGAGGGGAAGGGGAGGGATAACAATGAGCAGTTCTTC. This rearrangement joins TRBV7-9 to TRBJ2-1; TRBD2 matches at 7 bases. The CDR3 is made up of 17 amino acids. Looked up from germline, CDR1 is SEHNR and CDR2 is FQNEAQ (reference sequence). With V trimmed by 1 base and J by 5 bases, 11 bases remained unmatched.

This chain links TRBV28 with TRBJ2-7; 7 bases align to TRBD2. V lost 5 bases to trimming and J lost 3 bases; unmatched junction nucleotides: 19. CDR3 length: 18 amino acids. Germline V gene data show CDR1 as MDHEN and CDR2 as SYDVKM. The CDR3 loop reads CASSTPPAGREPGYEQYF. The DNA for the CDR3 is TGTGCCAGCAGTACCCCCCCAGCGGGACGGGAGCCCGGCTACGAGCAGTACTTC.

This chain connects TRBV6-1 to TRBJ1-1; TRBD1 aligns across 7 bases. J was trimmed by 5 bases and V by 2 bases; bases with no gene match: 14. The CDR3 sequence is 17 residues long. The V gene's germline CDR1 is MNHNS and CDR2 SASEGT. The chain's CDR3 is CASSEKITGALRTEAFF. The CDR3 region has the DNA TGTGCCAGCAGTGAAAAGATAACAGGGGCCTTGAGGACTGAAGCTTTCTTT.

V usage is TRBV5-4 and J usage is TRBJ2-3; 7 nucleotides agree with TRBD2. V shed 4 bases, J shed 4 bases, and the junction held 6 bases outside the gene matches. Germline lookup yields CDR1 SGHNT and CDR2 YYREEE (reference sequence). There are 14 residues in the CDR3. For the CDR3, the DNA is TGTGCCAGCAGCCCTCTAGCGGACCCAGATACGCAGTATTTT. Its translation is CASSPLADPDTQYF.

This clone appeared a single time. The chain combines TRBV9 with TRBJ2-7; TRBD2 matches 7 bases. This CDR3 spans 14 amino acids. The V segment lost 4 bases and the J segment 2 bases; nucleotides outside the gene matches: 6. Per germline, CDR1 SGDLS and CDR2 YYNGEE. The CDR3: CASSPREATYEQYF. The CDR3 nucleotides are TGTGCCAGCAGCCCCCGGGAGGCCACCTACGAGCAGTACTTC.

J is TRBJ2-1 and V is TRBV7-9, with 11 bases identical to TRBD2. Germline CDR1 is SEHNR and CDR2 is FQNEAQ (reference sequence). Losses at the gene ends were 11 bases for V and 5 bases for J; bases not matched to a gene: 5. The length of the CDR3 is 13 residues. Here the CDR3 reads CAGSSGGHNEQFF. DNA for the CDR3: TGTGCCGGCTCTAGCGGGGGGCACAATGAGCAGTTCTTC.